The next 20 T cell receptor beta chains were all read from a single sample in a study of cytomegalovirus exposure and HLA in healthy donors. The PCR had 60 Vbeta and 13 Jbeta primers. Profiled with immunoSEQ multiplex PCR; TCRdb holds only in-frame clones, not every one. The repertoire consists of over 150,000 clones, with over 75% occurring once and the leading ten covering 0.2% to 0.3%. The sequenced sample consisted of PBMCs. These receptors originate from a girl under two years old in good health and CMV-seronegative.

The J gene is TRBJ2-7, the V gene TRBV9; D possibly corresponds to TRBD2 (5 bases). The CDR3 has 15 residues. CDR1 SGDLS and CDR2 YYNGEE come from the germline V gene. V lost 0 bases and J 2 bases, leaving 12 bases between the germline ends. The CDR3 DNA is TGTGCCAGCAGCGTAGACGGCGGGCATACCTACGAGCAGTACTTC. The encoded protein is CASSVDGGHTYEQYF.

In this sample, this clone turned up once. The J gene is TRBJ2-2, the V gene TRBV30; TRBD1 matches at 8 bases. The CDR3 extends over 16 amino acids. With 3 bases clipped from V and 7 bases from J, the junction kept 13 bases outside the gene matches. CDR1 is GTSNPN, CDR2 SVGIG, per germline (reference sequence). The CDR3 nucleotides read TGTGCCTGGAGGGGATTGACAGGGGTAAAGGGCGGGGAGCTGTTTTTT. It yields the protein CAWRGLTGVKGGELFF.

The J gene is TRBJ2-5, the V gene TRBV7-3; D remains unclear. The CDR3 spans 13 residues. V lost 2 bases, J lost 5 bases, and 9 bases lay in between. The germline V gene encodes CDR1 SGHTA and CDR2 FQGTGA. In nucleotides, the CDR3 is TGTGCCAGCAGCTTATATGCTGGCGAGACCCAGTACTTC. It specifies CASSLYAGETQYF.

This chain connects TRBV5-1 to TRBJ1-4, with TRBD1 matching 9 bases. V shed 4 bases, J shed 8 bases, and the junction held 9 bases outside the gene matches. There are 15 residues in the CDR3. Germline CDR1 SGHRS, CDR2 YFSETQ. The CDR3 is CASSPGTGIDEKLFF. CDR3 DNA: TGCGCCAGCAGCCCTGGGACAGGGATAGACGAAAAACTGTTTTTT.

V gene TRBV5-1 combines with J gene TRBJ2-7, with 11 bases aligning to TRBD2. V was pared by 6 bases and J by 1 base, with 9 bases of the junction left unmatched. The CDR3 spans 16 residues. CDR1 is SGHRS, CDR2 YFSETQ, per germline. As DNA, the CDR3 is TGCGCCAGCACCTCGTTCATAGCGGGAGGGTCCTACGAGCAGTACTTC. Translated: CASTSFIAGGSYEQYF.

CDR3 sequence reads: CASSQGVGPSYEQYF. The CDR3 nucleotides read TGTGCCAGCAGCCAAGGGGTGGGGCCTTCCTACGAGCAGTACTTC. The V gene is TRBV14, the J gene TRBJ2-7; D may be TRBD1 (5 bases). This CDR3 comprises 15 residues. Trimming pared 1 base from V and 1 base from J, leaving 11 bases between. Looked up from germline, CDR1 is SGHDN and CDR2 is FVKESK. The entire variable domain, with the rest obtained from reference TRBV14 and TRBJ2-7, is as follows: EAGVTQFPSHSVIEKGQTVTLRCDPISGHDNLYWYRRVMGKEIKFLLHFVKESKQDESGMPNNRFLAERTGGTYSTLKVQPAELEDSGVYFCASSQGVGPSYEQYFGPGTRLTVT.

J is TRBJ1-2 and V is TRBV6-5; D is unresolved. The length of the CDR3 is 12 residues. Trimming pared 7 bases from V and 8 bases from J, leaving 14 bases between. CDR1 and CDR2 from the germline V gene are MNHEY and SVGAGI. Written as DNA, the CDR3 is TGTGCCAGCATCGGAGCCGTCTGGGGCTACACCTTC. It codes for CASIGAVWGYTF.

The CDR3 spells CASSLPGATGTEAFF. CDR3 coding DNA: TGCGCCAGCAGCTTACCAGGGGCAACGGGGACTGAAGCTTTCTTT. The V call is TRBV5-1, the J call TRBJ1-1, with a weak D call TRBD1 (6 bases). Germline loops: CDR1 SGHRS, CDR2 YFSETQ. The CDR3 sequence is 15 residues long. V was cut by 2 bases and J by 5 bases, with 16 bases left in between. Together with reference TRBV5-1 and TRBJ1-1, the CDR3 gives the full variable domain: KAGVTQTPRYLIKTRGQQVTLSCSPISGHRSVSWYQQTPGQGLQFLFEYFSETQRNKGNFPGRFSGRQFSNSRSEMNVSTLELGDSALYLCASSLPGATGTEAFFGQGTRLTVV.

This rearrangement joins TRBV2 to TRBJ2-7; no clear D. The germline V gene encodes CDR1 SNHLY and CDR2 FYNNEI. The V gene lost 7 bases and the J gene lost 5 bases, with 12 bases spanning the gap. The CDR3 has 12 amino acids. The CDR3 DNA sequence: TGTGCCAGCAATCGGTATCAGGACGAGCAGTACTTC. This codes for CASNRYQDEQYF.

This sequence joins TRBV19 and TRBJ2-7; D is possibly TRBD2 (5 bases). Germline-derived CDR1 and CDR2 are LNHDA and SQIVND (reference sequence). This CDR3 has 14 residues. The germline V and J ends were trimmed by 3 bases and 1 base, with 10 bases remaining between them. CDR3 sequence (DNA): TGTGCCAGTAGTATGCGGGCAATATCCTACGAGCAGTACTTC. Amino acids: CASSMRAISYEQYF.

This clone came up once. This chain connects TRBV7-2 to TRBJ2-7; 9 positions match TRBD2. This CDR3 has 16 amino acids. V lost 1 base, J lost 3 bases, and 7 bases stayed unmatched. Germline CDR1 is SGHTA and CDR2 is FQGNSA. The CDR3 is CASSLGPAGGGYEQYF. The CDR3 DNA sequence: TGTGCCAGCAGCTTAGGACCAGCGGGGGGCGGCTACGAGCAGTACTTC. The full variable domain, completed using reference TRBV7-2 and TRBJ2-7, is GAGVSQSPSNKVTEKGKDVELRCDPISGHTALYWYRQSLGQGLEFLIYFQGNSAPDKSGLPSDRFSAERTGGSVSTLTIQRTQQEDSAVYLCASSLGPAGGGYEQYFGPGTRLTVT.

The chain recombines TRBV11-3 with TRBJ2-1, with 12 bases fitting TRBD2. The CDR3 consists of 16 residues. Trimming cost V 5 bases and J 9 bases; bases outside gene matches: 11. Germline CDR1 reads SGHNT; CDR2 reads YENEEA. CDR3 amino acids: CASSVGPGTSGPEQFF. DNA for the CDR3: TGTGCCAGCAGCGTAGGCCCCGGGACTAGCGGGCCTGAGCAGTTCTTC.

The gene calls are TRBV10-3 and TRBJ1-2; 8 positions match TRBD1. The length of the CDR3 is 15 residues. Per germline, CDR1 ENHRY and CDR2 SYGVKD. The V gene end was trimmed by 10 bases and the J gene end by 5 bases; junction bases not matched to a gene: 15. DNA for the CDR3: TGTGCCACCCAACCCCCGGGACAGGAGTTTTATGGCTACACCTTC. Amino acid sequence: CATQPPGQEFYGYTF.

This chain joins TRBV7-9 and TRBJ2-3, with D possibly matching TRBD2 (5 bases). The CDR3 runs 12 residues. Trimming stripped 5 bases from V and 14 bases from J, with 17 bases between. Germline V lookup: CDR1 SEHNR, CDR2 FQNEAQ (reference sequence). CDR3 region: CASSLALASPYF. In DNA form, the CDR3 reads TGTGCCAGCAGCCTGGCGCTAGCATCCCCGTATTTT.

J is TRBJ2-3 and V is TRBV4-3; D is possibly TRBD1 (6 bases). This CDR3 comprises 16 residues. Germline lookup yields CDR1 LGHNA and CDR2 YSLEER. Trimming left V 3 bases short and J 2 bases short, with 15 bases between. CDR3 bases: TGCGCCAGCAGCCAGAGGGGGTTAGGGGTCACAGATACGCAGTATTTT. It yields the protein CASSQRGLGVTDTQYF.

The chain carries TRBV5-1 and TRBJ2-7; possibly TRBD1 for D (6 bases). V lost 3 bases, J lost 2 bases, and 12 bases lay in between. There are 14 residues in the CDR3. The germline CDR1 and CDR2 sequences are SGHRS and YFSETQ. CDR3 sequence (DNA): TGCGCCAGCAGCTCGACAGGAAATACCTACGAGCAGTACTTC. Translating gives CASSSTGNTYEQYF.

This CDR3 is CASSQEGNYYGYTF. Written as DNA, the CDR3 is TGTGCCAGCAGCCAGGAGGGGAACTACTATGGCTACACCTTC. The chain combines TRBV13 with TRBJ1-2; perhaps TRBD1 as D (5 bases). Germline CDR1 and CDR2: PRHDT and FYEKMQ (reference sequence). The CDR3 contains 14 residues. Trimming pared 5 bases from V and 3 bases from J, leaving 13 bases between. The whole variable domain, remainder taken from reference TRBV13 and TRBJ1-2, is AAGVIQSPRHLIKEKRETATLKCYPIPRHDTVYWYQQGPGQDPQFLISFYEKMQSDKGSIPDRFSAQQFSDYHSELNMSSLELGDSALYFCASSQEGNYYGYTFGSGTRLTVV.

CDR3 sequence: CASRKQGGTEAFF. DNA for the CDR3: TGTGCCAGCAGGAAACAGGGGGGCACTGAAGCTTTCTTT. The chain uses TRBV7-9 and TRBJ1-1; TRBD1 matches 8 bases. This CDR3 has 13 amino acids. Germline V CDR1 and CDR2: SEHNR, FQNEAQ (reference sequence). The V and J ends lost 6 bases and 4 bases, in that order; junction bases with no gene match: 4.

The chain recombines TRBV4-1 with TRBJ1-5, with 9 bases aligning to TRBD1. Germline values: CDR1 MGHRA, CDR2 YSYEKL. The CDR3 loop spans 16 amino acids. V shed 4 bases and J 1 base; nucleotides not matched to a gene: 5. CDR3 nucleotide sequence: TGCGCCAGCAGCCGGACAGGGGAGCAGAGCAATCAGCCCCAGCATTTT. Its protein product is CASSRTGEQSNQPQHF.

The chain is built from TRBV7-8 and TRBJ2-3, with 13 bases identical to TRBD2. The CDR3 loop spans 18 amino acids. The V gene end was trimmed by 3 bases and the J gene end by 1 base; junction bases not matched to a gene: 7. Per germline, CDR1 SGHVS and CDR2 FQNEAQ. In DNA, the CDR3 is TGTGCCAGCAGCTTCCAACTAGCGGGAGGGGTGGGCACAGATACGCAGTATTTT. Residues: CASSFQLAGGVGTDTQYF.